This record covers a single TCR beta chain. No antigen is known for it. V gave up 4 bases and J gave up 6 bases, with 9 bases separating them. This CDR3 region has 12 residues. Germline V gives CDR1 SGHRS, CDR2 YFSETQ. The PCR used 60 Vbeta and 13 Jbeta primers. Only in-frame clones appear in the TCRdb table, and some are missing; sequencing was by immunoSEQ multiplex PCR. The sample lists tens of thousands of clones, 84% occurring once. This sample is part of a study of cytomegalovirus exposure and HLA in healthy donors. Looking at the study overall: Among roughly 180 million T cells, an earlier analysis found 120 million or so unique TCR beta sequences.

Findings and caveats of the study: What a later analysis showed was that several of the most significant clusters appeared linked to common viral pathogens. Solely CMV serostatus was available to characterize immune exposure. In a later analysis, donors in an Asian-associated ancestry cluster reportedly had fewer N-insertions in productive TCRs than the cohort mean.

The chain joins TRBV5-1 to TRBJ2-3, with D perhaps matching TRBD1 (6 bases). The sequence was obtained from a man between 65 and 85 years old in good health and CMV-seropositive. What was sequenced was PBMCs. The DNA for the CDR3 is TGCGCCAGCAGCATAGACAGGGATACGCAGTATTTT. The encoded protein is CASSIDRDTQYF.